Below, one T cell receptor (beta chain) is given with its context. Its target is unknown. Indicated time point: cycle 4 day 1 (C4D1), after less than 7 weeks of nivolumab. The patients all showed relapse after autologous stem cell transplantation, while their brentuximab vedotin exposure varied. Profiling relied on immunoSEQ multiplex PCR, and the TCRdb table lists in-frame clones only, not all of them. The sample records fewer than 55,000 clones, around 80% being singletons. The CDR3 contains 17 residues. Germline V gene sequence: CDR1 SGDLS, CDR2 YYNGEE. V lost 0 bases and J 0 bases, leaving 15 bases between the germline ends. This sample is drawn from a study of PD-1 blockade in classical Hodgkin lymphoma. General study findings and limits: CD4+ TCR diversity, unlike CD8+, rose significantly by C4D1. Newly diagnosed patients reportedly had lower baseline TCR diversity than healthy donors.

V and J are TRBV9 and TRBJ1-1; no reliable D call. The TCR originated in a human donor with classical Hodgkin lymphoma. The sequencing used peripheral blood mononuclear cells (PBMCs), collected before the fourth cycle of nivolumab. The CDR3 spells CASSVANRAGMNTEAFF. The CDR3 nucleotides read TGTGCCAGCAGCGTAGCAAACCGCGCGGGAATGAACACTGAAGCTTTCTTT.